The clone carrying this TCR beta chain was counted between two and nine times. What it recognizes is unknown. The data were taken from a study of cytomegalovirus exposure and HLA in healthy donors. Germline CDR1 SGHNT, CDR2 YYREEE (reference sequence). The CDR3 extends over 16 amino acids. V was pared by 4 bases and J by 1 base, with 14 bases between. The study, taken as a whole, reports: Later analysis placed DRB1 highest and HLA-C lowest in TCR association rates, which differed by HLA locus. V- and J-gene trimming in TCR beta was tied to a missense DCLRE1C variant by an analysis performed later.

The PCR contained 60 Vbeta and 13 Jbeta primers. Sequenced by immunoSEQ multiplex PCR; TCRdb stores in-frame clones only, minus some. The sample carries under 150,000 clones, roughly three quarters recorded once. The donors were healthy bone marrow donors. V is TRBV5-4 and J is TRBJ2-2; possible D gene TRBD2, 6 bases. Sequencing used PBMCs. This TCR derives from a woman in her forties in good health and CMV-seropositive. The CDR3 DNA follows: TGTGCCAGCAGCAGGGAGGTTGTCAAGAACACCGGGGAGCTGTTTTTT. As protein: CASSREVVKNTGELFF.